Reported below is one T cell receptor beta chain. This specimen comes from a study of blood T cell repertoires in COVID-19. V was clipped by 6 bases and J by 5 bases; unmatched bases: 8. CDR3 size: 15 residues. CDR1 is MNHEY and CDR2 is SVGAGI in the germline V gene. Clinical history reported by participants formed the basis on which cohorts were assigned. Authors' methods: Researchers report that nucleated cell counts were estimated from reference gene primer amplification. Measured with immunoSEQ multiplex PCR; TCRdb has only the in-frame clones, and not every one. V and J calls and clone size are copied from that table; D and trimming were computed from the DNA. The sample contains about 270,000 clones, 75% to 90% of which appear only once.

This chain links TRBV6-5 with TRBJ2-5, with 11 bases lining up with TRBD2. The receptor comes from a young woman who had recovered from COVID-19. Source material: PBMCs or T cells enriched from blood (not recorded which). CDR3 bases: TGTGCCAGCAGCTCTAGCGGGGGGAATGGGGAGACCCAGTACTTC. Translated, it gives CASSSSGGNGETQYF.